These 22 T cell receptor beta chains share one sample of origin, sequenced in a study of cytomegalovirus exposure and HLA in healthy donors. A multiplex PCR was run with 60 Vbeta primers and 13 Jbeta primers. Using immunoSEQ multiplex PCR, the repertoire was profiled, and TCRdb retains in-frame clones only, with some absent. Among roughly 99,000 clones listed, 77% were seen once. Sample: PBMCs. The receptor source for this set is a male donor in good health and CMV-seronegative.

This rearrangement joins TRBV5-4 to TRBJ2-1; TRBD2 matches at 14 bases. With V trimmed by 4 bases and J by 2 bases, 11 bases remained unmatched. The CDR3 spans 19 residues. Germline CDR1 reads SGHNT; CDR2 reads YYREEE (reference sequence). CDR3 sequence reads: CASSGPTSGRDVAYNEQFF. DNA for the CDR3: TGTGCCAGCAGCGGACCGACTAGCGGGAGGGACGTCGCCTACAATGAGCAGTTCTTC.

V usage is TRBV29-1 and J usage is TRBJ2-7; 7 bases line up with TRBD1. Germline CDR1 is SQVTM and CDR2 is ANQGSEA. The V and J ends lost 0 bases and 9 bases, in that order; junction bases with no gene match: 8. CDR3 size: 13 residues. CDR3 sequence reads: CSVEDLGGQRQYF. The CDR3 bases are TGCAGCGTTGAAGATCTAGGGGGCCAACGGCAGTACTTC.

The genes are TRBV5-1 and TRBJ2-3, with D unclear. V lost 1 base to trimming and J lost 5 bases, with 14 bases between them. This CDR3 is built from 15 residues. The germline V gene has CDR1 SGHRS and CDR2 YFSETQ. The CDR3 coding sequence is TGCGCCAGCAGCTTGCTAAGCCCCCCGGGAGATACGCAGTATTTT. It yields the protein CASSLLSPPGDTQYF.

The chain carries TRBV30 and TRBJ1-3; D uncertain. CDR3 length: 11 residues. CDR1 and CDR2 from the germline V gene are GTSNPN and SVGIG (reference sequence). Between the trimmed V and J ends, which lost 3 bases and 4 bases, there was a span of 4 bases. The CDR3 sequence is CAWRSGNTIYF. CDR3 DNA: TGTGCCTGGAGATCGGGAAACACCATATATTTT.

This clone was counted only a few times. The chain joins TRBV19 to TRBJ2-2; D possibly corresponds to TRBD1 (6 bases). CDR1 LNHDA and CDR2 SQIVND come from the germline V gene (reference sequence). V was clipped by 6 bases and J by 0 bases, with 11 bases between them. The CDR3 spans 15 residues. The CDR3 region has the DNA TGTGCCAGTAGGAGAACAGGGTCGAACACCGGGGAGCTGTTTTTT. Translating it yields CASRRTGSNTGELFF.

J is TRBJ1-2 and V is TRBV11-2; D ambiguous. The CDR3 totals 13 residues. Trimming pared 5 bases from V and 4 bases from J, leaving 11 bases between. In germline, CDR1 is SGHAT, CDR2 FQNNGV. The CDR3 reads CASSPPGVYGYTF. The DNA for the CDR3 is TGTGCCAGCAGCCCGCCCGGGGTCTATGGCTACACCTTC.

This clone was counted only a few times. The chain combines TRBV5-1 with TRBJ2-7; 7 nucleotides line up with TRBD1. Trimming cost V 4 bases and J 6 bases; bases outside gene matches: 10. From germline, CDR1 is SGHRS and CDR2 YFSETQ. The CDR3 spans 14 residues. CDR3 in amino acids: CASSILTGFGEQYF. CDR3 DNA: TGCGCCAGCAGCATACTGACAGGGTTCGGCGAGCAGTACTTC.

The J gene is TRBJ2-5, the V gene TRBV2; 7 nucleotides agree with TRBD1. The J call may be wrong; the DNA end is better matched by TRBJ2-7. Germline CDR1 and CDR2: SNHLY and FYNNEI. The CDR3 extends over 14 amino acids. In DNA form, the CDR3 reads TGTGCCAGCAGCCGACAGGGAGCCTACCACGAGCAGTACTTC. Its protein product is CASSRQGAYHEQYF.

This chain connects TRBV5-1 to TRBJ1-3; 11 bases agree with TRBD1. The germline V gene has CDR1 SGHRS and CDR2 YFSETQ. CDR3 length: 17 amino acids. V shed 0 bases and J 0 bases; nucleotides not matched to a gene: 2. CDR3 loop: CASSLGDRGFSGNTIYF. The CDR3 nucleotides are TGCGCCAGCAGCTTGGGGGACAGGGGGTTCTCTGGAAACACCATATATTTT.

This chain joins TRBV5-1 and TRBJ1-1, with D maybe TRBD1 (6 bases). CDR1 and CDR2 from the germline V gene are SGHRS and YFSETQ. V was trimmed by 4 bases and J by 4 bases, leaving 11 bases between them. The CDR3 has 13 residues. CDR3 DNA: TGCGCCAGCAGCGGCAGGGGATCCACTGAAGCTTTCTTT. This translates into CASSGRGSTEAFF.

This rearrangement joins TRBV5-4 to TRBJ2-1, with 7 bases that match TRBD1. The CDR3 totals 15 residues. V was pared by 4 bases and J by 8 bases, with 12 bases of the junction left unmatched. Per germline, CDR1 SGHNT and CDR2 YYREEE (reference sequence). The CDR3 bases are TGTGCCAGCAGCCCGGAGAGGGGGCGCTGGGATGAGCAGTTCTTC. Translating it yields CASSPERGRWDEQFF.

This clone was counted only a few times. This chain links TRBV2 with TRBJ2-7; tentative D call: TRBD1 (6 bases). Germline CDR1 is SNHLY and CDR2 is FYNNEI. With 8 bases removed from V and 0 bases from J, the gap between germline ends came to 17 bases. The CDR3 extends over 15 amino acids. Here the CDR3 DNA reads TGTGCCAGCTATGATGTCCAGGGGCTCTCCTACGAGCAGTACTTC. Translation: CASYDVQGLSYEQYF.

This sequence joins TRBV7-3 and TRBJ2-7; D perhaps matches TRBD1 (5 bases). CDR3 size: 14 residues. V was shortened by 2 bases and J by 0 bases, with 8 bases between the two germline ends. CDR1 is SGHTA, CDR2 FQGTGA, per germline. The DNA of the CDR3 is TGTGCCAGCAGCTTACAGGGAAGCTCCTACGAGCAGTACTTC. Residues: CASSLQGSSYEQYF.

This clone was seen more than once but under ten times. The V call is TRBV7-2, the J call TRBJ2-3; 14 nucleotides align to TRBD2. The CDR3 length is 17 residues. J gave up 6 bases and V 2 bases, and 7 bases lay outside the gene matches. Germline V CDR1 and CDR2: SGHTA, FQGNSA. CDR3 DNA sequence: TGTGCCAGCAGCTTAACCCCGGGACTAGCGGGAGAGGATACGCAGTATTTT. This sequence encodes CASSLTPGLAGEDTQYF. Combining the CDR3 with reference TRBV7-2 and TRBJ2-3 gives the whole variable domain GAGVSQSPSNKVTEKGKDVELRCDPISGHTALYWYRQSLGQGLEFLIYFQGNSAPDKSGLPSDRFSAERTGGSVSTLTIQRTQQEDSAVYLCASSLTPGLAGEDTQYFGPGTRLTVL.

This rearrangement joins TRBV7-3 to TRBJ2-6; TRBD1 agrees at 8 bases. Germline V gives CDR1 SGHTA, CDR2 FQGTGA. The CDR3 totals 17 residues. The V gene end was trimmed by 5 bases and the J gene end by 2 bases; junction bases not matched to a gene: 8. The CDR3 DNA reads TGTGCCAGCAGCCCCCAGGGGGCAGTCACTGGGGCCAACGTCCTGACTTTC. It is translated as CASSPQGAVTGANVLTF.

The chain recombines TRBV18 with TRBJ1-2; D is possibly TRBD1 (5 bases). The CDR3 has 15 residues. Trimming stripped 5 bases from V and 7 bases from J, with 20 bases between. Germline assignment: CDR1 KGHSH and CDR2 LQKENI. The CDR3 is CASSASRDLVAGYTF. Written as DNA, the CDR3 is TGTGCCAGCTCAGCATCCAGGGATCTAGTGGCTGGCTACACCTTC.

The gene calls are TRBV4-1 and TRBJ1-2, with 7 bases that match TRBD1. Germline V gene sequence: CDR1 MGHRA, CDR2 YSYEKL. CDR3 length: 13 amino acids. The trim removed 1 base at V and 8 bases at J, leaving 4 bases unmatched. The CDR3 sequence: CASSQATGRGYTF. In DNA, the CDR3 is TGCGCCAGCAGCCAAGCGACAGGGCGGGGCTACACCTTC.

V is TRBV14 and J is TRBJ2-7; 10 nucleotides line up with TRBD1. Germline lookup yields CDR1 SGHDN and CDR2 FVKESK. This CDR3 contains 15 residues. V was clipped by 3 bases and J by 1 base; unmatched bases: 3. In DNA, the CDR3 is TGTGCCAGCAGCCACGGGACAGGGGATTCCTACGAGCAGTACTTC. It codes for CASSHGTGDSYEQYF.

This clone occurred once. The chain joins TRBV19 to TRBJ2-1; D is ambiguous. CDR1 is LNHDA and CDR2 is SQIVND in the germline V gene (reference sequence). This CDR3 is built from 13 residues. Trimming removed 4 bases at V and 9 bases at J, with 13 bases between. The CDR3 region has the DNA TGTGCCAGTAGTAGAGAACCCGCAGGTGAGCAGTTCTTC. It translates to CASSREPAGEQFF. Full variable domain (remainder filled in from reference TRBV19 and TRBJ2-1): DGGITQSPKYLFRKEGQNVTLSCEQNLNHDAMYWYRQDPGQGLRLIYYSQIVNDFQKGDIAEGYSVSREKKESFPLTVTSAQKNPTAFYLCASSREPAGEQFFGPGTRLTVL.

The chain recombines TRBV4-2 with TRBJ2-6; D remains ambiguous. The CDR3 consists of 16 residues. Germline CDR1 and CDR2: LGHNA and YNFKEQ. Trimming cost V 0 bases and J 0 bases, with 6 bases left between them. The CDR3 DNA is TGTGCCAGCAGCCAAGATCGGTCCTCTGGGGCCAACGTCCTGACTTTC. This sequence encodes CASSQDRSSGANVLTF.

Only one count was recorded for this clone. The chain is built from TRBV5-3 and TRBJ1-3; weak D call: TRBD1 (5 bases). TRBV5-3 carries the ORF label, with uncertain function. CDR3 length: 19 residues. Trimming took 1 base from V and 1 from J, leaving 21 bases between them. CDR3 sequence reads: CARSLLDRETVWSGNTIYF. DNA for the CDR3: TGTGCCAGAAGCTTGCTCGACAGAGAGACCGTTTGGTCTGGAAACACCATATATTTT.

The gene calls are TRBV5-1 and TRBJ2-7; tentatively, D is TRBD1 (6 bases). The length of the CDR3 is 13 residues. V lost 3 bases, J lost 3 bases, and 10 bases lay in between. Germline CDR1 and CDR2: SGHRS and YFSETQ. The CDR3 region has the DNA TGCGCCAGCAGCTCACAGGGTCACTACGAGCAGTACTTC. Its protein is CASSSQGHYEQYF.